This T cell receptor (beta chain) was documented in a study of blood T cell repertoires in COVID-19. Study details: Samples taken during acute and convalescent COVID-19 were collected in the United States, Italy and Spain.

Method: immunoSEQ multiplex PCR; TCRdb's copy keeps in-frame clones and lacks some. The sample contains approximately 72,000 clones, approximately 89% of which appear only once. V was pared by 5 bases and J by 6 bases, with 16 bases between. Germline loops: CDR1 PRHDT, CDR2 FYEKMQ (reference sequence). This CDR3 spans 14 amino acids. This rearrangement joins TRBV13 to TRBJ1-1; tentatively, D is TRBD1 (5 bases). This sequence was found in a man between 60 and 75 years old with acute or convalescent COVID-19. Sequenced input: peripheral blood. The CDR3 loop reads CASSGRQFTSEAFF. CDR3 nucleotides: TGTGCCAGCAGCGGCCGACAGTTCACATCTGAAGCTTTCTTT.